This TCR beta chain was retrieved from a study of T cell responses to AZD1222 COVID-19 vaccine. TCRdb's copy holds only in-frame clones and misses some; the assay was immunoSEQ multiplex PCR. The sample shows around 120,000 clones, about 90% of them seen only once. Trimming took off 6 bases at V and 1 base at J, with 9 bases between the two ends. The CDR3 length is 13 residues. Per the germline V gene, CDR1 is SNHLY and CDR2 is FYNNEI. Sequenced material: peripheral blood, taken on day 0 of AZD1222 vaccination. The chain employs TRBV2 and TRBJ1-1, with D uncertain. The clonotype originates from an adult in good health. In DNA, the CDR3 is TGTGCCAGCAGGGAAATACAGAACACTGAAGCTTTCTTT. This codes for CASREIQNTEAFF.